This record concerns one T cell receptor beta chain sequence. In the original analysis: Reference gene primer amplification gave estimated nucleated cell counts. Profiled with immunoSEQ multiplex PCR; TCRdb holds only in-frame clones, not every one. The V and J calls and the clone size are those of that table, but D and trimming were determined from the DNA. The table includes around 250,000 clones, approximately 86% detected once. CDR3 length: 14 amino acids. Germline trimming cut 6 bases from V and 7 bases from J; bases unmatched to any gene: 7. Per germline, CDR1 MDHEN and CDR2 SYDVKM. The data originate from a study of blood T cell repertoires in COVID-19. Study at large: COVID-19 samples collected from the United States, Italy and Spain covered acute and convalescent phases. From T cells, B-cell-depleted T cells, or PBMCs came the material, which was cDNA or gDNA.

The material sequenced was peripheral blood. The receptor was isolated from a young woman with acute or convalescent COVID-19. J is TRBJ1-2 and V is TRBV28, with 11 bases fitting TRBD1. The CDR3 DNA reads as TGTGCCAGCAGCTCCGGACAGGGGGCTTCTGGCTACACCTTC. Protein product: CASSSGQGASGYTF.